The clone carrying this T cell receptor (beta chain) was found a few times. Using its own MiXCR run on the RT-PCR reads, TCRdb lists one record per CDR3 protein. The profile shows 90,000 to 120,000 distinct CDR3 sequences, 35% of them singletons. The record originates from a study of patients and donors after allogeneic stem cell transplantation. The receptor comes from a human donor who was either an allogeneic HSCT recipient or a stem cell or donor lymphocyte infusion donor (not recorded which). It is not recorded whose cells these are; they may come from a transplant donor. The sample comprised blood, either unsorted or a sorted T cell fraction (not recorded which).

Here the CDR3 reads CASSFAGPSRAEAFF. The CDR3 DNA reads as TGTGCCAGCAGCTTTGCGGGACCCAGCAGGGCTGAAGCTTTCTTT. The gene calls are TRBV7-2 and TRBJ1-1; the D gene is possibly TRBD1 (5 bases). The CDR3 has 15 residues. In germline, CDR1 is SGHTA, CDR2 FQGNSA. V was shortened by 3 bases and J by 6 bases, with 17 bases between the two germline ends.